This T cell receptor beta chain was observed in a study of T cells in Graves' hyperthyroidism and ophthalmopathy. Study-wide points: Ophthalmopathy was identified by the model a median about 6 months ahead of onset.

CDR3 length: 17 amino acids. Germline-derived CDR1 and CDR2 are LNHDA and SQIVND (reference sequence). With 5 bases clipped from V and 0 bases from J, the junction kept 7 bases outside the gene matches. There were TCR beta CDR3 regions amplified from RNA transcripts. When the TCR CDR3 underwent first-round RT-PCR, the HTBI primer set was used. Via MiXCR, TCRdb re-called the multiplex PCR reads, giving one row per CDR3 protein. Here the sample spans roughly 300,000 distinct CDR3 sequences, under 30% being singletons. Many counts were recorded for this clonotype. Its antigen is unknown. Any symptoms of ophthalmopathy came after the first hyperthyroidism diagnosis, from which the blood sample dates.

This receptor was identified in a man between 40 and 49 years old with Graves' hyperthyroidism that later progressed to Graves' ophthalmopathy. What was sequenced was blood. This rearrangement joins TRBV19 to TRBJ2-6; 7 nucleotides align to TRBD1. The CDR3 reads CASSPRDRGSGANVLTF. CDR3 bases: TGTGCCAGTAGTCCTCGGGACAGAGGCTCTGGGGCCAACGTCCTGACTTTC.